Each of the 25 T cell receptor beta chains below was sequenced from the same sample in a study of response to subunit inactivated influenza vaccine. TCRdb processed the RT-PCR reads anew with MiXCR; each CDR3 protein has one entry. This table holds 450,000 to 600,000 distinct CDR3 sequences, about 17% found once. The sample consisted of CD4+ T cells sorted from PBMCs, taken around 25 months after vaccination. These receptors all come from a man between 45 and 75 years old who received an inactivated influenza vaccine.

This chain uses TRBV4-1 with TRBJ1-1; D call uncertain. The ends were cut back, 0 bases at V and 1 base at J, with 6 bases in the middle. Germline loops: CDR1 MGHRA, CDR2 YSYEKL. The CDR3 contains 14 residues. In DNA, the CDR3 is TGCGCCAGCAGCCAAGATGTTGCGAACACTGAAGCTTTCTTT. This encodes CASSQDVANTEAFF.

The chain is built from TRBV20-1 and TRBJ2-5; 7 bases map to TRBD2. Germline V gene data show CDR1 as DFQATT and CDR2 as SNEGSKA (reference sequence). The CDR3 covers 13 residues. In DNA form, the CDR3 reads TGCAGCCTCTTTGGGACTATCGGAGAGACCCAGTACTTC. This gives the protein CSLFGTIGETQYF.

The genes are TRBV7-9 and TRBJ1-5; the D gene is possibly TRBD1 (5 bases). Looked up from germline, CDR1 is SEHNR and CDR2 is FQNEAQ (reference sequence). V was pared by 1 base and J by 5 bases, with 18 bases between. The length of the CDR3 is 17 residues. CDR3: CASSLGAGRGGDQPQHF. CDR3 DNA: TGTGCCAGCAGCTTAGGAGCCGGGAGGGGCGGGGATCAGCCCCAGCATTTT.

This clonotype was observed a few times. This chain joins TRBV3-1 and TRBJ1-1; D gene uncertain. This CDR3 comprises 16 residues. V was pared by 1 base and J by 6 bases, with 18 bases between. Germline loops: CDR1 LGHDT, CDR2 YNNKEL (reference sequence). As DNA, the CDR3 is TGTGCCAGCAGCCAAGGTCTAGGGAAAGGGATACCTGAAGCTTTCTTT. Its translation is CASSQGLGKGIPEAFF.

The chain has TRBV5-1 and TRBJ2-7; 7 nucleotides align to TRBD1. CDR1 SGHRS and CDR2 YFSETQ come from the germline V gene. The CDR3 contains 15 residues. V was clipped by 3 bases and J by 5 bases; unmatched bases: 11. The CDR3 nucleotides are TGCGCCAGCAGCTCACCGGGACAGATATTCGACGAGCAGTACTTC. It yields the protein CASSSPGQIFDEQYF.

This clonotype was seen a handful of times. The CDR3 region has the DNA TGCAGCGTTGCCGGGACAGGGGTCACAGATACGCAGTATTTT. Its translation: CSVAGTGVTDTQYF. The chain recombines TRBV29-1 with TRBJ2-3, with 10 bases matching TRBD1. The length of the CDR3 is 14 residues. The germline CDR1 and CDR2 sequences are SQVTM and ANQGSEA. J lost 2 bases, V lost 4 bases, and 3 bases had no gene match.

This clonotype was seen a few times. The rearrangement joins TRBV6-2 or TRBV6-3 to TRBJ2-1; D gene ambiguous. Germline V gives CDR1 MNHEY, CDR2 SVGEGT. The CDR3 has 12 amino acids. V was trimmed by 2 bases and J by 9 bases, leaving 8 bases between them. CDR3 sequence: CASSYRGAEQFF. The CDR3 DNA reads as TGTGCCAGCAGTTACCGCGGCGCTGAGCAGTTCTTC.

The CDR3, as DNA: TGCAGTGCCATTAGCGGGACGAACACCGGGGAGCTGTTTTTT. Protein: CSAISGTNTGELFF. V usage is TRBV20-1 and J usage is TRBJ2-2, with 8 nucleotides matching TRBD2. The V gene's germline CDR1 is DFQATT and CDR2 SNEGSKA (reference sequence). The junction had 3 bases not matched to a gene; V was cut back by 6 bases and J by 0 bases. The CDR3 spans 14 residues.

V usage is TRBV20-1 and J usage is TRBJ2-1, with D perhaps assigned TRBD1 or TRBD2 (5 bases each). V lost 1 base and J 9 bases, leaving 7 bases between the germline ends. The length of the CDR3 is 11 residues. Germline values: CDR1 DFQATT, CDR2 SNEGSKA (reference sequence). CDR3 sequence reads: CSARGDGEQFF. The CDR3 DNA is TGCAGTGCTAGAGGGGACGGTGAGCAGTTCTTC.

This clonotype has more than one count but fewer than ten. CDR3 coding DNA: TGTGCCAGCAGTTTAGGTAGCGGGGGGAACACCGGGGAGCTGTTTTTT. Translating gives CASSLGSGGNTGELFF. V usage is TRBV5-4 and J usage is TRBJ2-2; 9 bases map to TRBD2. Germline assignment: CDR1 SGHNT and CDR2 YYREEE (reference sequence). The trim removed 5 bases at V and 1 base at J, leaving 6 bases unmatched. CDR3 length: 16 residues.

The rearrangement joins TRBV11-2 to TRBJ2-3; 10 bases are shared with TRBD1. The CDR3 extends over 19 amino acids. Unmatched junction bases numbered 14, after V lost 5 bases and J lost 0 bases. Germline-derived CDR1 and CDR2 are SGHAT and FQNNGV. The CDR3 bases are TGTGCCAGCAGCCGATCCGGTTGGACAGGGGGTACCAGCACAGATACGCAGTATTTT. As protein: CASSRSGWTGGTSTDTQYF.

This clonotype was counted only a few times. The CDR3 here is CASSFQLGQGINEQFF. CDR3 sequence (DNA): TGTGCCAGCAGCTTCCAATTGGGACAGGGGATCAATGAGCAGTTCTTC. The chain carries TRBV9 and TRBJ2-1; 10 bases match TRBD1. Trimming took 4 bases from V and 6 from J; bases not matched to a gene: 10. Germline V gene lookup returns CDR1 SGDLS and CDR2 YYNGEE. The CDR3 runs 16 residues.

The chain employs TRBV7-2 and TRBJ2-1; 10 bases agree with TRBD2. The CDR3 contains 16 residues. J lost 8 bases, V lost 5 bases, and 12 bases had no gene match. Per the germline V gene, CDR1 is SGHTA and CDR2 is FQGNSA. The CDR3 bases are TGTGCCAGCAGCCCCCGGACTAGCGGAATAGGTGATGAGCAGTTCTTC. Its protein is CASSPRTSGIGDEQFF.

The chain combines TRBV7-7 with TRBJ2-1; 8 nucleotides match TRBD2. J was trimmed by 3 bases and V by 5 bases; bases with no gene match: 6. Germline V gene data show CDR1 as SSHAT and CDR2 as FNYEAQ (reference sequence). The CDR3 covers 15 residues. The CDR3 bases are TGTGCCAGCAGCCGGGGGGGGGCGGGCTACAATGAGCAGTTCTTC. Translated: CASSRGGAGYNEQFF.

The V call is TRBV7-9, the J call TRBJ2-2, with D perhaps being TRBD1 or TRBD2 (5 bases each). The germline gives CDR1 SEHNR, CDR2 FQNEAQ (reference sequence). This CDR3 region has 16 residues. Trimming shortened V by 6 bases and J by 1 base, and 15 bases separated the two germline ends. DNA for the CDR3: TGTGCCAGCAGACGTCCCGGGACGGGGAACACCGGGGAGCTGTTTTTT. It specifies CASRRPGTGNTGELFF.

This rearrangement joins TRBV30 to TRBJ2-1; TRBD1 might be the D (5 bases). Per germline, CDR1 GTSNPN and CDR2 SVGIG (reference sequence). V lost 0 bases, J lost 4 bases, and 13 bases lay in between. The CDR3 runs 15 residues. The CDR3 DNA sequence: TGTGCCTGGAGTGTACTGTCAGGGTGGTACAATGAGCAGTTCTTC. It encodes CAWSVLSGWYNEQFF.

This chain links TRBV5-1 with TRBJ2-7; no clear D. The germline V and J ends were trimmed by 4 bases and 5 bases, with 7 bases remaining between them. The CDR3 sequence is 11 residues long. Germline V lookup: CDR1 SGHRS, CDR2 YFSETQ. This CDR3 reads CASSNYDEQYF. CDR3 sequence (DNA): TGCGCCAGCAGCAACTACGACGAGCAGTACTTC.

The sample holds a few counts of this clonotype. The chain combines TRBV6-1 with TRBJ2-2; D is undetermined. The V gene's germline CDR1 is MNHNS and CDR2 SASEGT. The CDR3 is 13 amino acids. V lost 8 bases and J 4 bases, leaving 11 bases between the germline ends. The CDR3 is CASRPVLTGELFF. The CDR3 DNA is TGTGCCAGCCGTCCGGTTCTCACCGGGGAGCTGTTTTTT.

The genes are TRBV5-5 and TRBJ2-3; D remains ambiguous. V lost 4 bases, J lost 7 bases, and 22 bases lay in between. Germline CDR1 reads SGHKS; CDR2 reads YYEKEE (reference sequence). This CDR3 has 16 amino acids. This CDR3 reads CASSPETAVSLNTQYF. The CDR3 region has the DNA TGTGCCAGCAGCCCAGAGACCGCCGTGTCGTTAAATACGCAGTATTTT.

V and J are TRBV29-1 and TRBJ2-5, with 7 positions matching TRBD1. This CDR3 comprises 14 residues. J lost 2 bases, V lost 6 bases, and 9 bases had no gene match. From germline, CDR1 is SQVTM and CDR2 ANQGSEA. CDR3 region: CSVESPGQQETQYF. In DNA, the CDR3 is TGCAGCGTCGAATCTCCGGGACAGCAAGAGACCCAGTACTTC.

This clonotype was counted between two and nine times. In DNA form, the CDR3 reads TGTGCCAGCAGCCGACCGGGGGGGATCTACGAGCAGTACTTC. It encodes CASSRPGGIYEQYF. The chain employs TRBV28 and TRBJ2-7; 8 bases agree with TRBD2. V lost 6 bases and J lost 3; bases outside the gene matches: 7. CDR1 and CDR2 (germline): MDHEN, SYDVKM. The CDR3 consists of 14 residues. The variable domain in full, with the rest retrieved from reference TRBV28 and TRBJ2-7, is DVKVTQSSRYLVKRTGEKVFLECVQDMDHENMFWYRQDPGLGLRLIYFSYDVKMKEKGDIPEGYSVSREKKERFSLILESASTNQTSMYLCASSRPGGIYEQYFGPGTRLTVT.

This sequence joins TRBV20-1 and TRBJ2-5, with a tentative D call TRBD2 (6 bases). Germline V gene sequence: CDR1 DFQATT, CDR2 SNEGSKA (reference sequence). CDR3 length equals 14 residues. V lost 1 base, J lost 5 bases, and 14 bases lay in between. The CDR3 DNA follows: TGCAGTGCTAGAGGAGTCGGGAGCGTCGAGACCCAGTACTTC. It translates to CSARGVGSVETQYF.

The CDR3 DNA reads as TGTGCCAGCAGCGTCCACCCGACTAGCGGGAGCGCAGATACGCAGTATTTT. Amino acid sequence: CASSVHPTSGSADTQYF. The chain combines TRBV9 with TRBJ2-3, with 12 bases that match TRBD2. V shed 2 bases and J 4 bases; nucleotides not matched to a gene: 8. Germline values: CDR1 SGDLS, CDR2 YYNGEE. The CDR3 sequence is 17 residues long.

The sample holds many counts of this clonotype. V is TRBV28 and J is TRBJ2-2; 11 bases align to TRBD2. J lost 7 bases, V lost 5 bases, and 12 bases had no gene match. The CDR3 runs to 17 residues. Per the germline V gene, CDR1 is MDHEN and CDR2 is SYDVKM. The CDR3 loop is CASSDSDRGLAGGELFF. CDR3 coding DNA: TGTGCCAGCAGTGATAGCGACCGCGGACTAGCGGGCGGGGAGCTGTTTTTT. Full variable domain (remainder filled in from reference TRBV28 and TRBJ2-2): DVKVTQSSRYLVKRTGEKVFLECVQDMDHENMFWYRQDPGLGLRLIYFSYDVKMKEKGDIPEGYSVSREKKERFSLILESASTNQTSMYLCASSDSDRGLAGGELFFGEGSRLTVL.

V gene TRBV6-5 combines with J gene TRBJ1-3; D perhaps matches TRBD1 (5 bases). This CDR3 has 16 amino acids. V lost 1 base, J lost 1 base, and 11 bases lay in between. Looked up from germline, CDR1 is MNHEY and CDR2 is SVGAGI. CDR3 DNA sequence: TGTGCCAGCAGTTACTACCAGGGTATTTCTGGAAACACCATATATTTT. Translation: CASSYYQGISGNTIYF.